The 20 T cell receptor beta chains presented below share a single source sample, sequenced in a study of blood T cell repertoires in COVID-19. The assay was immunoSEQ multiplex PCR, and TCRdb's table has in-frame clones only and misses some. The top ten hold 3% of the sample, which has around 300,000 clones, around four fifths seen once. Specimen: peripheral blood. These receptors were collected from a young man with active or convalescent COVID-19.

This sequence joins TRBV7-2 and TRBJ2-5; 9 bases align to TRBD2. Germline CDR1 reads SGHTA; CDR2 reads FQGNSA. The J segment lost 4 bases and the V segment lost 1 base, leaving 7 bases of the junction unmatched. The CDR3 spans 16 residues. The CDR3 DNA follows: TGTGCCAGCAGCTTAGGGGCTAGCGGGGAGGGAGAGACCCAGTACTTC. This translates into CASSLGASGEGETQYF.

The rearrangement links TRBV11-2 to TRBJ2-2, with a tentative D call TRBD1 (5 bases). V was trimmed by 0 bases and J by 2 bases, leaving 10 bases between them. The length of the CDR3 is 16 residues. The germline CDR1 and CDR2 sequences are SGHAT and FQNNGV. CDR3 loop: CASSLDWGFNTGELFF. For the CDR3, the DNA is TGTGCCAGCAGCTTAGATTGGGGCTTTAACACCGGGGAGCTGTTTTTT.

The J gene is TRBJ1-1, the V gene TRBV27; 7 nucleotides agree with TRBD1. Germline-derived CDR1 and CDR2 are MNHEY and SMNVEV (reference sequence). V was clipped by 3 bases and J by 3 bases; unmatched bases: 7. CDR3 length: 15 residues. The DNA of the CDR3 is TGTGCCAGCAGTTTTAGTAGACAGGGCTACACTGAAGCTTTCTTT. As protein: CASSFSRQGYTEAFF.

The chain's CDR3 is CASSRGTSGSMAQYF. The CDR3 region has the DNA TGTGCCAGCAGTCGCGGGACTAGCGGGAGTATGGCGCAGTATTTT. This chain connects TRBV28 to TRBJ2-3; 14 bases match TRBD2. V lost 5 bases, J lost 10 bases, and 8 bases stayed unmatched. Looked up from germline, CDR1 is MDHEN and CDR2 is SYDVKM. The CDR3 spans 15 residues.

Here the CDR3 DNA reads TGTGCCACCAGCAGAGACTTGGCAGGCACCAGTAAAGCTTTCTTT. It yields the protein CATSRDLAGTSKAFF. The chain links TRBV15 to TRBJ1-1; no clear D gene. The CDR3 sequence is 15 residues long. The germline gives CDR1 LNHNV, CDR2 YYDKDF (reference sequence). The V gene lost 0 bases and the J gene lost 9 bases, with 17 bases spanning the gap.

The V gene is TRBV5-4, the J gene TRBJ2-2, with 15 positions matching TRBD2. The CDR3 is 17 residues long. CDR1 is SGHNT, CDR2 YYREEE, per germline (reference sequence). V was clipped by 4 bases and J by 5 bases; unmatched bases: 6. The CDR3 DNA is TGTGCCAGCAGCGTCGGACTAGCGGGGGGGCGGACCGGGGAGCTGTTTTTT. It is translated as CASSVGLAGGRTGELFF.

This clone has just a few counts. The chain joins TRBV19 to TRBJ2-1; 10 nucleotides agree with TRBD2. V shed 2 bases and J 5 bases; nucleotides not matched to a gene: 6. This CDR3 has 16 amino acids. Germline assignment: CDR1 LNHDA and CDR2 SQIVND (reference sequence). The CDR3 reads CASSIRRTSGHNEQFF. The CDR3 DNA is TGTGCCAGTAGTATAAGGCGGACTAGCGGTCACAATGAGCAGTTCTTC.

V gene TRBV18 combines with J gene TRBJ2-7; D might be TRBD2 (6 bases). Trimming shortened V by 3 bases and J by 1 base, and 13 bases separated the two germline ends. Germline loops: CDR1 KGHSH, CDR2 LQKENI. There are 15 residues in the CDR3. The CDR3 is CASSPQTGTSYEQYF. For the CDR3, the DNA is TGTGCCAGCTCACCTCAGACCGGGACTTCCTACGAGCAGTACTTC.

This clone has just a few counts. The V gene is TRBV19, the J gene TRBJ1-1, with a tentative D call TRBD1 (5 bases). This CDR3 spans 15 amino acids. Trimming took 3 bases from V and 4 from J, leaving 15 bases between them. Looked up from germline, CDR1 is LNHDA and CDR2 is SQIVND (reference sequence). The CDR3 DNA is TGTGCCAGTAGTATCGCCGGCGGGGGAAGCACTGAAGCTTTCTTT. This codes for CASSIAGGGSTEAFF.

The chain carries TRBV6-6 and TRBJ2-1; tentatively, D is TRBD2 (6 bases). The V gene's germline CDR1 is MNHNY and CDR2 SVGAGI (reference sequence). Trimming stripped 5 bases from V and 1 base from J, with 18 bases between. The CDR3 contains 17 residues. DNA of the CDR3: TGTGCCAGCAGTCAGCGGTGGGAGCGGGTATCCTACAATGAGCAGTTCTTC. It specifies CASSQRWERVSYNEQFF.

This clone was recorded many times. This sequence joins TRBV25-1 and TRBJ2-5; D is unresolved. Germline V CDR1 and CDR2: MGHDK, SYGVNS. The V gene lost 0 bases and the J gene lost 5 bases, with 10 bases spanning the gap. The CDR3 is 14 residues long. The CDR3 region is CASSEYGGFETQYF. The CDR3 nucleotides read TGTGCCAGCAGTGAATATGGTGGCTTTGAGACCCAGTACTTC.

The CDR3 DNA reads TGTGCCAGTAGTAATAGCGTTAACGAGCAGTACTTC. Its protein is CASSNSVNEQYF. The chain employs TRBV19 and TRBJ2-7, with D tentatively TRBD2 (5 bases). CDR3 length equals 12 residues. V was clipped by 4 bases and J by 5 bases, with 9 bases between them. Germline V gene data show CDR1 as LNHDA and CDR2 as SQIVND (reference sequence).

A single count supports this clone. This chain links TRBV29-1 with TRBJ1-1; D is unclear. Trimming left V 5 bases short and J 4 bases short, with 8 bases between. The CDR3 sequence is 11 residues long. Per germline, CDR1 SQVTM and CDR2 ANQGSEA. The CDR3 DNA reads as TGCAGCGTTCCTTCGGGCACTGAAGCTTTCTTT. Translating gives CSVPSGTEAFF. Full variable domain (missing parts from reference TRBV29-1 and TRBJ1-1): SAVISQKPSRDICQRGTSLTIQCQVDSQVTMMFWYRQQPGQSLTLIATANQGSEATYESGFVIDKFPISRPNLTFSTLTVSNMSPEDSSIYLCSVPSGTEAFFGQGTRLTVV.

This clone was detected only once. CDR3 sequence reads: CAWSLTGSREQYF. The CDR3 region has the DNA TGTGCCTGGAGTTTGACAGGGTCGCGCGAGCAGTACTTC. V usage is TRBV30 and J usage is TRBJ2-7; TRBD1 matches 7 bases. V was pared by 2 bases and J by 6 bases, with 7 bases of the junction left unmatched. Per the germline V gene, CDR1 is GTSNPN and CDR2 is SVGIG (reference sequence). This CDR3 has 13 amino acids.

The chain employs TRBV18 and TRBJ1-1; D gene ambiguous. V was shortened by 4 bases and J by 0 bases, with 12 bases between the two germline ends. The CDR3 sequence is 15 residues long. Per the germline V gene, CDR1 is KGHSH and CDR2 is LQKENI. The CDR3 here is CASSHSPIMNTEAFF. The CDR3 coding sequence is TGTGCCAGCTCACATAGTCCGATTATGAACACTGAAGCTTTCTTT.

The CDR3 nucleotides read TGTGCCAGTAGTATAGGCCCCAGGGAGGGCAATAGTGAAAAACTGTTTTTT. This encodes CASSIGPREGNSEKLFF. The chain carries TRBV19 and TRBJ1-4, with D possibly TRBD1 on 5 matching bases. This CDR3 has 17 residues. V lost 1 base, J lost 7 bases, and 19 bases lay in between. The germline V gene has CDR1 LNHDA and CDR2 SQIVND (reference sequence).

The rearrangement uses TRBV28 and TRBJ1-2, with D unclear. Germline-derived CDR1 and CDR2 are MDHEN and SYDVKM. Trimming removed 1 base at V and 4 bases at J, with 7 bases between. The CDR3 loop spans 13 amino acids. The CDR3 protein is CASSLLDPYGYTF. CDR3 DNA: TGTGCCAGCAGTTTATTAGATCCCTATGGCTACACCTTC.

This clone has more than one count but fewer than ten. This chain connects TRBV30 to TRBJ1-5, with TRBD1 as a possible D gene (6 bases). The CDR3 covers 17 residues. The germline gives CDR1 GTSNPN, CDR2 SVGIG (reference sequence). The germline V and J ends were trimmed by 0 bases and 0 bases, with 15 bases remaining between them. The CDR3 protein is CAWSVVRGPYSNQPQHF. The CDR3, as DNA: TGTGCCTGGAGTGTTGTCAGGGGACCATATAGCAATCAGCCCCAGCATTTT. The full variable domain, rest sourced from reference TRBV30 and TRBJ1-5, is SQTIHQWPATLVQPVGSPLSLECTVEGTSNPNLYWYRQAAGRGLQLLFYSVGIGQISSEVPQNLSASRPQDRQFILSSKKLLLSDSGFYLCAWSVVRGPYSNQPQHFGDGTRLSIL.

The chain joins TRBV30 to TRBJ1-2; D is uncertain. The germline V gene encodes CDR1 GTSNPN and CDR2 SVGIG (reference sequence). The CDR3 runs 17 residues. V was clipped by 2 bases and J by 3 bases, with 22 bases between them. For the CDR3, the DNA is TGTGCCTGGAGTCCAAAGTCCTTCGCCCGACTGGACTATGGCTACACCTTC. Its translation is CAWSPKSFARLDYGYTF.

The gene calls are TRBV5-1 and TRBJ1-1; unclear D gene. The germline V and J ends were trimmed by 2 bases and 1 base, with 9 bases remaining between them. This CDR3 is 14 amino acids long. Germline V gene sequence: CDR1 SGHRS, CDR2 YFSETQ. This CDR3 reads CASSFDGRNTEAFF. The CDR3 DNA sequence: TGCGCCAGCAGCTTCGACGGGAGGAACACTGAAGCTTTCTTT.